The next 6 T cell receptor beta chains were all read from a single sample in a study of metastatic and nonmetastatic thyroid tumors. TCRdb reprocessed the PCR reads via MiXCR. The data hold about 22,000 clones, with roughly 18% observed a single time. Prior to thyroid surgery, none of the patients had received any treatment. The sequenced sample consisted of adjacent normal tissue. The receptors were gathered from a male donor with papillary thyroid cancer or a benign thyroid nodule (not recorded which). Some clones in this sample may be carry-over from other donors' samples.

This clone has just a few counts. The rearrangement joins TRBV12-3 or TRBV12-4 to TRBJ1-6; 10 nucleotides line up with TRBD1. V lost 7 bases and J lost 10; bases outside the gene matches: 7. This CDR3 is 14 amino acids long. The DNA for the CDR3 is TGTGCCAGCAAAACCGGGACAGGGGTATCACCCCTCCACTTT. It translates to CASKTGTGVSPLHF.

This clone was detected ten times or more. The chain links TRBV5-1 to TRBJ1-1; no definite D call. V lost 1 base to trimming and J lost 2 bases, with 0 bases between them. Germline V lookup: CDR1 SGHRS, CDR2 YFSETQ. This CDR3 spans 11 amino acids. CDR3 protein: CASSLNTEAFF. The CDR3 DNA sequence: TGCGCCAGCAGCTTGAACACTGAAGCTTTCTTT.

This clone has a handful of counts. Within the sample, other DNA sequences also encode this same CDR3. This rearrangement joins TRBV27 to TRBJ2-3, with unresolved D. This CDR3 spans 14 amino acids. Deletions cut 2 bases from V and 0 bases from J, with 6 bases between. Looked up from germline, CDR1 is MNHEY and CDR2 is SMNVEV (reference sequence). CDR3: CASSLTESTDTQYF. The CDR3 DNA is TGTGCCAGCAGTTTAACAGAGAGCACAGATACGCAGTATTTT.

Concerning this clone itself: A much larger clone lies a single base off, so this may be a read error. The chain carries TRBV7-2 and TRBJ2-1; the match to TRBD2 covers 11 bases. Germline V lookup: CDR1 SGHTA, CDR2 FQGNSA. The CDR3 spans 23 residues. CDR3 nucleotide sequence: TGTGTCAGCAGCTTATCCGAGGGGCGTGCAGGACTAGGTACTAGCGGGAGAAAAAATGAGCAGTTCTTC. It codes for CVSSLSEGRAGLGTSGRKNEQFF.

As for this clone: The CDR3 does not close with the conserved phenylalanine or tryptophan, likely indicating a read error. This sequence joins TRBV7-2 and TRBJ2-5, with D perhaps TRBD1 (6 bases). The germline V gene has CDR1 SGHTA and CDR2 FQGNSA. Between the trimmed V and J ends, which lost 4 bases and 5 bases, there was a span of 17 bases. CDR3 size: 15 residues. The CDR3 nucleotides are TGTGCCAGCAGCTCTTTGTTAGGGGGAGTGGAGACCCAGTACTCC. Its protein product is CASSSLLGGVETQYS.

The CDR3 sequence: CAWSGQGFGYTF. The CDR3 DNA reads as TGTGCCTGGAGTGGACAGGGTTTTGGCTACACCTTC. V is TRBV30 and J is TRBJ1-2; 7 positions agree with TRBD1. The ends lost 1 base at V and 7 bases at J; junction bases unmatched: 3. Germline V gene sequence: CDR1 GTSNPN, CDR2 SVGIG (reference sequence). The CDR3 consists of 12 residues.